A selection of T cell receptor beta chains follows, all from one sample in a study of T cell changes during pregnancy in multiple sclerosis. The assay was immunoSEQ multiplex PCR, and TCRdb's table has in-frame clones only and misses some. The data hold roughly 40,000 clones, with around 94% observed a single time. The sample was peripheral blood, taken in the third trimester of pregnancy. These receptors all come from a female donor with multiple sclerosis, enrolled in a pregnancy study. Both conserved end residues are part of each CDR3. The order of the fields is clone size, J gene, D gene, V gene, CDR3 protein, CDR3 DNA. The D gene is left open where the match is weak. Clone size is shown for a subset of rows, as once, few, many or a class of expanded clone.

clone size: NA; J gene: TRBJ1-1; D gene: NA; V gene: TRBV27; CDR3 protein: CASSQRGVSEAFF; CDR3 DNA: TGTGCCAGCAGTCAGAGAGGTGTATCCGAAGCTTTCTTT
clone size: NA; J gene: TRBJ1-2; D gene: TRBD1; V gene: TRBV15; CDR3 protein: CATSRDRQGEIYGYTF; CDR3 DNA: TGTGCCACCAGCAGAGATAGACAGGGAGAAATCTATGGCTACACCTTC
clone size: NA; J gene: TRBJ2-1; D gene: NA; V gene: TRBV5-1; CDR3 protein: CASSLSDTGYNEQFF; CDR3 DNA: TGCGCCAGCAGCTTGTCTGATACAGGGTACAATGAGCAGTTCTTC
clone size: once; J gene: TRBJ1-3; D gene: NA; V gene: TRBV28; CDR3 protein: CASSFDIIGNTIYF; CDR3 DNA: TGTGCCAGCAGTTTCGACATCATCGGAAACACCATATATTTT
clone size: NA; J gene: TRBJ1-1; D gene: NA; V gene: TRBV19; CDR3 protein: CASSMAGLEAFF; CDR3 DNA: TGTGCCAGTAGTATGGCTGGGCTTGAAGCTTTCTTT
clone size: NA; J gene: TRBJ2-1; D gene: TRBD2; V gene: TRBV7-8; CDR3 protein: CASSLVRLAGDQNNEQFF; CDR3 DNA: TGTGCCAGCAGCTTAGTGAGACTAGCGGGGGACCAAAACAATGAGCAGTTCTTC
clone size: NA; J gene: TRBJ1-2; D gene: TRBD1; V gene: TRBV29-1; CDR3 protein: CSVDRDRYNYGYTF; CDR3 DNA: TGCAGCGTGGACCGGGACAGGTACAACTATGGCTACACCTTC
clone size: NA; J gene: TRBJ2-1; D gene: NA; V gene: TRBV27; CDR3 protein: CASISSDEQFF; CDR3 DNA: TGTGCCAGCATTAGCTCAGATGAGCAGTTCTTC
clone size: few; J gene: TRBJ2-1; D gene: TRBD2; V gene: TRBV6-4; CDR3 protein: CASSEGSGGDNEQFF; CDR3 DNA: TGTGCCAGCAGTGAGGGTAGCGGGGGGGACAATGAGCAGTTCTTC
clone size: NA; J gene: TRBJ1-2; D gene: NA; V gene: TRBV6-1; CDR3 protein: CASSSQQANNYGYTF; CDR3 DNA: TGTGCCAGCAGTTCTCAACAGGCCAATAACTATGGCTACACCTTC
clone size: once; J gene: TRBJ1-6; D gene: NA; V gene: TRBV2; CDR3 protein: CASSETGRDSPLHF; CDR3 DNA: TGTGCCAGCAGTGAAACAGGGCGCGATTCACCCCTCCACTTT